The T cell receptor (beta chain) under discussion was sequenced for a study of blood T cell repertoires in COVID-19. Germline V gene sequence: CDR1 DFQATT, CDR2 SNEGSKA (reference sequence). CDR3 size: 14 residues. V was shortened by 3 bases and J by 1 base, with 12 bases between the two germline ends. Clones were read by immunoSEQ multiplex PCR, and TCRdb kept only the in-frame ones, dropping some. The sample contains under 150,000 clones, less than 90% of which appear only once. Individuals aged about 18 to 89 years were recruited from fewer than 30 US areas. The V call is TRBV20-1, the J call TRBJ1-1; unclear D gene. This clonotype originated in a woman aged 50 to 60 who had recovered from COVID-19. The sequencing input was PBMCs or T cells enriched from blood (not recorded which). CDR3 DNA: TGCAGTGCTAGTATCGCAGAGGGGAACACTGAAGCTTTCTTT. Translation: CSASIAEGNTEAFF.